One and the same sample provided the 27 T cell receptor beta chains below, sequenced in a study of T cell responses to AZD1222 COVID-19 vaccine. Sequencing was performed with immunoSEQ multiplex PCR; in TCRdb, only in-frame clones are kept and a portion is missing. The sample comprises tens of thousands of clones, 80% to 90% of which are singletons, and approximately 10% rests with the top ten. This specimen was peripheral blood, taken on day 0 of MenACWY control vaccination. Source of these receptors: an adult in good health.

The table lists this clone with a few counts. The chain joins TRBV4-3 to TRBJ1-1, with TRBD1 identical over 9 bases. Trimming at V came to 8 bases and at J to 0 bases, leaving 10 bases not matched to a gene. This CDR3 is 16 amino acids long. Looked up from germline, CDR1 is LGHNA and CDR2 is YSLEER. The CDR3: CASYSIRDRVNTEAFF. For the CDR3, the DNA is TGCGCCAGCTATTCGATCCGGGACAGGGTGAACACTGAAGCTTTCTTT.

CDR3 sequence (DNA): TGCAGCACCCAATTTCTGGCCGATACGCAGTATTTT. This encodes CSTQFLADTQYF. The J gene is TRBJ2-3, the V gene TRBV29-1; D not resolved. V was trimmed by 8 bases and J by 6 bases, leaving 15 bases between them. Germline assignment: CDR1 SQVTM and CDR2 ANQGSEA. This CDR3 has 12 residues.

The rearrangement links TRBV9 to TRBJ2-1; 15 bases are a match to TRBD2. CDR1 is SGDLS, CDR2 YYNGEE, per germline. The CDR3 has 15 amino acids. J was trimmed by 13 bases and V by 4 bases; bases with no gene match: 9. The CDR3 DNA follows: TGTGCCAGCAGCCAGGCAGGACTAGCGGGGGGGTTCCAGTTCTTC. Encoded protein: CASSQAGLAGGFQFF.

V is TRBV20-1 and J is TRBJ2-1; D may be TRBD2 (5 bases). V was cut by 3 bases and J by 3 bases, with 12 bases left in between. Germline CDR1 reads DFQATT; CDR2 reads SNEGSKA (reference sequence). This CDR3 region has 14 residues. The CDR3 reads CSASDPGFYNEQFF. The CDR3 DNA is TGCAGTGCTAGTGATCCGGGGTTCTACAATGAGCAGTTCTTC.

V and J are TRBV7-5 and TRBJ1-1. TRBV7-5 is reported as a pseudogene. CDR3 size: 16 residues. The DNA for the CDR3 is TGTGTCAGAAGCTTAGCGTGGGGGGCGGTGAACACTGAAGCTTTCTTT. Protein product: CVRSLAWGAVNTEAFF.

CDR3 DNA sequence: TGTGCCAGCAGCCCCCAGGGCGGGGGGAACTTCTACGAGCAGTACTTC. Residues: CASSPQGGGNFYEQYF. The J gene is TRBJ2-7, the V gene TRBV11-2; TRBD2 aligns across 8 bases. CDR1 is SGHAT and CDR2 is FQNNGV in the germline V gene. There are 16 residues in the CDR3. The ends lost 5 bases at V and 3 bases at J; junction bases unmatched: 12.

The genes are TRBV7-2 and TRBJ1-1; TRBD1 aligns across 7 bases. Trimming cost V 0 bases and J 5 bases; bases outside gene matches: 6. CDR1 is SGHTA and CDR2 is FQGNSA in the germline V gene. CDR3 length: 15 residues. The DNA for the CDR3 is TGTGCCAGCAGCTTAGCCCTGACAGGGAAGACTGAAGCTTTCTTT. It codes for CASSLALTGKTEAFF.

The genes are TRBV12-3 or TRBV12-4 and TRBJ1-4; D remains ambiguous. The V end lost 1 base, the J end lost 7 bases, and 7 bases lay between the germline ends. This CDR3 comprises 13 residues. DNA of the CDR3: TGTGCCAGCAGTTTAGGGGCGGCTGAAAAACTGTTTTTT. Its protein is CASSLGAAEKLFF.

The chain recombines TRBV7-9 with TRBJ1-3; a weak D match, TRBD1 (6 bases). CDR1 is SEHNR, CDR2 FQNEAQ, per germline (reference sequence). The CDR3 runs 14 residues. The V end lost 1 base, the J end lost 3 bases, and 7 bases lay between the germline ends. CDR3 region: CASSLGGGGNTIYF. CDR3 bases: TGTGCCAGCAGCTTAGGAGGGGGTGGAAACACCATATATTTT.

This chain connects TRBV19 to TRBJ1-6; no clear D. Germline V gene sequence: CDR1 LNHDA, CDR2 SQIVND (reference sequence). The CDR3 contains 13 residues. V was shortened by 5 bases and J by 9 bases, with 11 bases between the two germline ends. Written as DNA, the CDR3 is TGTGCCAGTAGTGGAGGGTCGGGTTCACCCCTCCACTTT. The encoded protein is CASSGGSGSPLHF.

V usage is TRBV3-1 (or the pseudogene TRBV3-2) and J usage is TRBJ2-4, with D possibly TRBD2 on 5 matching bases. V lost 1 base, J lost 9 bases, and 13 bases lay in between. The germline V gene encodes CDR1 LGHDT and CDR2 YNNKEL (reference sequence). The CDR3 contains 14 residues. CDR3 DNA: TGTGCCAGCAGCCAAGGGCAGCATGGAGGCATTCAGTACTTC. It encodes CASSQGQHGGIQYF.

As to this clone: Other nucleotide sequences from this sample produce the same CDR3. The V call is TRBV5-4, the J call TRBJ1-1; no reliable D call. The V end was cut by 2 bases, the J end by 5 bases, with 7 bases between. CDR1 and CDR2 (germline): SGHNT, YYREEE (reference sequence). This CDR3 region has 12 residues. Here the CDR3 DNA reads TGTGCCAGCAGCTTAAGTGGGACTGAAGCTTTCTTT. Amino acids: CASSLSGTEAFF.

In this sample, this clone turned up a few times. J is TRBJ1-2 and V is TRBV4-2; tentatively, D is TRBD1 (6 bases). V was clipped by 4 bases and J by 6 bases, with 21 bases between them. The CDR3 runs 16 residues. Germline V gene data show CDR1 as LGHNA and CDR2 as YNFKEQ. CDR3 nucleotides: TGTGCCAGCAGCCTCGTAAAACCCGCGGGGGCAGATGGCTACACCTTC. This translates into CASSLVKPAGADGYTF.

The CDR3 loop reads CASSLWTGANQPQHF. In nucleotides, the CDR3 is TGCGCCAGCAGCCTCTGGACAGGGGCAAATCAGCCCCAGCATTTT. The chain uses TRBV4-1 and TRBJ1-5, with 9 bases aligning to TRBD1. V dropped 4 bases and J dropped 4; count of bases not matched to a gene: 5. From germline, CDR1 is MGHRA and CDR2 YSYEKL. The CDR3 is 15 amino acids.

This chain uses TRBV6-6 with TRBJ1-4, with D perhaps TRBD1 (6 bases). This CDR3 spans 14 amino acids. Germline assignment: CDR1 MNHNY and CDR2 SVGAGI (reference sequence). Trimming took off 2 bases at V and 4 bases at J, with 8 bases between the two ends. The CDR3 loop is CASSYGGHNEKLFF. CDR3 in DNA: TGTGCCAGCAGTTACGGGGGGCATAATGAAAAACTGTTTTTT.

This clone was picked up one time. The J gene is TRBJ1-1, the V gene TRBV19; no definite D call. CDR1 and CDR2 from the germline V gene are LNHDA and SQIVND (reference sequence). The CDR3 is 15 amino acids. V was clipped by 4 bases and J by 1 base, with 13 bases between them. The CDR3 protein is CASSTNPSTNTEAFF. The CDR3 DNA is TGTGCCAGTAGTACCAACCCAAGTACGAACACTGAAGCTTTCTTT.

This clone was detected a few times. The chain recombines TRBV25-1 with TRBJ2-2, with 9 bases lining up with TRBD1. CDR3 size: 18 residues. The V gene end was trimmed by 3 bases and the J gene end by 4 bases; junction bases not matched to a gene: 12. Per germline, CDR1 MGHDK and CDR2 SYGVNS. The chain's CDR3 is CASSDPGTGPGVTGELFF. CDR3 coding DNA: TGTGCCAGCAGTGATCCCGGGACAGGGCCGGGGGTCACCGGGGAGCTGTTTTTT. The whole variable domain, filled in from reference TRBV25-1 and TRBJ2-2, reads EADIYQTPRYLVIGTGKKITLECSQTMGHDKMYWYQQDPGMELHLIHYSYGVNSTEKGDLSSESTVSRIRTEHFPLTLESARPSHTSQYLCASSDPGTGPGVTGELFFGEGSRLTVL.

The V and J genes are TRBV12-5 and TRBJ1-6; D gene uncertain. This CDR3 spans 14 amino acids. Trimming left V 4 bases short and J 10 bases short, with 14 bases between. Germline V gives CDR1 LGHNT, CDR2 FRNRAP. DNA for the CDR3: TGTGCTAGTGGTTCCGGTCTCACGGAGTCACCCCTCCACTTT. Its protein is CASGSGLTESPLHF.

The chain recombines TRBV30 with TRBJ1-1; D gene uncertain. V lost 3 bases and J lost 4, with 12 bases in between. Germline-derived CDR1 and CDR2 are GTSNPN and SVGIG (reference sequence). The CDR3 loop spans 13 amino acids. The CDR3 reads CAWRAEVITEAFF. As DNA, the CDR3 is TGTGCCTGGAGAGCAGAGGTAATCACTGAAGCTTTCTTT.

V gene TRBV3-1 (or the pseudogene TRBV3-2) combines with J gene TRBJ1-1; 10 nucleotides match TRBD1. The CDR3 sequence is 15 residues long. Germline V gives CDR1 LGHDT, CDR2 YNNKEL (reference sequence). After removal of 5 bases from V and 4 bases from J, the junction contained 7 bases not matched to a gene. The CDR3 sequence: CASSLRDRGPTEAFF. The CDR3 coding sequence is TGTGCCAGCAGCTTACGGGACAGGGGCCCCACTGAAGCTTTCTTT.

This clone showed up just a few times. The DNA of the CDR3 is TGTGCCAGCAGCCCTGGGACCATAAACACCGATTCACCCCTCCACTTT. This codes for CASSPGTINTDSPLHF. The rearrangement uses TRBV4-2 and TRBJ1-6, with a tentative D call TRBD1 (5 bases). The germline gives CDR1 LGHNA, CDR2 YNFKEQ. V was pared by 4 bases and J by 8 bases, with 18 bases between. CDR3 length: 16 residues.

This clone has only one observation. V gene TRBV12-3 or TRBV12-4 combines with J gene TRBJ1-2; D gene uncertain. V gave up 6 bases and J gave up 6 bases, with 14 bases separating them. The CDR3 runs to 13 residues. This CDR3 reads CASRTGIQDGYTF. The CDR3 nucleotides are TGTGCCAGCAGGACCGGGATACAAGATGGCTACACCTTC.

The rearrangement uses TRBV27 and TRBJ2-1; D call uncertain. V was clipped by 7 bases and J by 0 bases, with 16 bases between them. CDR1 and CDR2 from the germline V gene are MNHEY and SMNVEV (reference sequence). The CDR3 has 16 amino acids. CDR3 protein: CASTHRTPDSYNEQFF. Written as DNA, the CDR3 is TGTGCCAGCACCCATAGGACCCCCGACTCCTACAATGAGCAGTTCTTC.

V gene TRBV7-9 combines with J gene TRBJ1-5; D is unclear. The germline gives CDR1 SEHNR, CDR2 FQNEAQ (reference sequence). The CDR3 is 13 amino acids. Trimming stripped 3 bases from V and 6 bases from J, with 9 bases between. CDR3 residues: CASSLGGSQPQHF. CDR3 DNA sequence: TGTGCCAGCAGCTTGGGAGGGTCTCAGCCCCAGCATTTT.

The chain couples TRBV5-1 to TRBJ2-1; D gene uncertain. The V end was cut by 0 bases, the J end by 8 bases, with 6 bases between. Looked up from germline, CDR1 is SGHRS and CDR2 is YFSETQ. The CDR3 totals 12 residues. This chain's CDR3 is CASSLADDEQFF. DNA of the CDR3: TGCGCCAGCAGCTTGGCCGATGATGAGCAGTTCTTC.

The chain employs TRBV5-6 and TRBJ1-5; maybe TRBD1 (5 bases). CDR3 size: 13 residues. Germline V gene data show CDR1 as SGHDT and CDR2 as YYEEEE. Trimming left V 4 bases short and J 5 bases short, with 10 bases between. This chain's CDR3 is CASSGGPYQPQHF. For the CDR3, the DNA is TGTGCCAGCAGCGGGGGACCGTATCAGCCCCAGCATTTT.

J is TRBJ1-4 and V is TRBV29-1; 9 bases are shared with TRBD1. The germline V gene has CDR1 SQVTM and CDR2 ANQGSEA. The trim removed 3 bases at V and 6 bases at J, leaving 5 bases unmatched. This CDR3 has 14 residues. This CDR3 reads CSVESTGGDEKLFF. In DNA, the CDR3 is TGCAGCGTTGAGTCGACAGGGGGGGATGAAAAACTGTTTTTT.